Following are 2 T cell receptor beta chains from one sample sequenced in a study of beta chain features in type 1 diabetes. Sequencing targeted expressed TCRB transcripts, as all isolated RNA had been reverse transcribed. Produced via immunoSEQ multiplex PCR; TCRdb's table is partial and in-frame only. The repertoire has roughly 500,000 clones, about 10% of them found once; the top ten carry more than 0.045%. Specimen: naive CD4+ T cells from blood. The receptor set was obtained from a woman aged 18-30 years in good health.

This clone was seen a few times. Other DNA sequences in the same sample also yield this CDR3. The chain recombines TRBV7-2 with TRBJ1-2; D is undetermined. The V end was cut by 3 bases, the J end by 2 bases, with 10 bases between. CDR3 length equals 14 residues. From germline, CDR1 is SGHTA and CDR2 FQGNSA. CDR3 region: CASSLEVANYGYTF. CDR3 nucleotides: TGTGCCAGCAGCTTGGAGGTAGCGAACTATGGCTACACCTTC.

The V and J genes are TRBV7-2 and TRBJ2-7; D is ambiguous. V lost 5 bases and J 0 bases, leaving 11 bases between the germline ends. The CDR3 extends over 14 amino acids. Germline V gene lookup returns CDR1 SGHTA and CDR2 FQGNSA. CDR3 in amino acids: CASSPELISYEQYF. Here the CDR3 DNA reads TGTGCCAGCAGCCCCGAACTGATCTCCTACGAGCAGTACTTC. Variable domain in full (rest from reference TRBV7-2 and TRBJ2-7): GAGVSQSPSNKVTEKGKDVELRCDPISGHTALYWYRQSLGQGLEFLIYFQGNSAPDKSGLPSDRFSAERTGGSVSTLTIQRTQQEDSAVYLCASSPELISYEQYFGPGTRLTVT.